These T cell receptor beta chains were read from a single sample in a study of blood T cell repertoires in COVID-19. Repertoires were generated with immunoSEQ multiplex PCR, while TCRdb's copy carries only in-frame clones and drops some. Of 200,000 to 300,000 clones in the sample, almost 85% were seen once. Sequencing input: PBMCs or T cells enriched from blood (not recorded which). These receptors were taken from a woman aged 45 to 65 with acute COVID-19. CDR3s include the opening cysteine and the closing phenylalanine or tryptophan. Fields, in order: clone size, J gene, V gene, D gene, CDR3 DNA, CDR3 protein. A D gene is named only where the DNA matches it firmly. Size tells how often a clone was seen (once, few, many) or the class of an expanded clone, and some rows leave it out.

- | TRBJ2-6 | TRBV4-3 | TRBD2 | TGCGCCAGCAGCCAAGAAACGGGGGGGCCCTCTGGGGCCAACGTCCTGACTTTC | CASSQETGGPSGANVLTF
- | TRBJ1-2 | TRBV27 | - | TGTGCCAGCAGTTTCGAGGCCTGGGTGAGAGGCTTCTATGGCTACACCTTC | CASSFEAWVRGFYGYTF
- | TRBJ1-2 | TRBV4-3 | - | TGCGCCAGCAGCTTAGCCGGTGCCTATGGCTACACCTTC | CASSLAGAYGYTF
- | TRBJ1-3 | TRBV5-6 | TRBD1 | TGTGCCAGCAGCCTGGGACAGGGGGCTGGAAACACCATATATTTT | CASSLGQGAGNTIYF
- | TRBJ2-5 | TRBV7-2 | - | TGTGCCAGCAGCTTAGAACCGGGATCTGTACAAGAGACCCAGTACTTC | CASSLEPGSVQETQYF
- | TRBJ2-6 | TRBV19 | - | TGTGCCAGTAGCTCCCCCCCCCGGGACTTCAGCTCTGGGGCCAACGTCCTGACTTTC | CASSSPPRDFSSGANVLTF
- | TRBJ2-1 | TRBV11-3 | - | TGTGCCAGCAGCTTAGTTTTTTCTCATGAGCAGTTCTTC | CASSLVFSHEQFF
- | TRBJ2-5 | TRBV7-2 | TRBD2 | TGTGCCAGCAGCTTAAGCGGGGGGCCCCAAGAGACCCAGTACTTC | CASSLSGGPQETQYF
once | TRBJ2-2 | TRBV7-8 | - | TGTGCCAGCAGCTTAGGAGGCAGCGGGAACACCGGGGAGCTGTTTTTT | CASSLGGSGNTGELFF
- | TRBJ1-2 | TRBV20-1 | - | TGCAGTGCCAGTGAGGGAGGCGGTAACTATGGCTACACCTTC | CSASEGGGNYGYTF
- | TRBJ1-2 | TRBV9 | - | TGTGCCAGCAGCGTAGAGGAGGGGACGAGCTATGGCTACACCTTC | CASSVEEGTSYGYTF
- | TRBJ2-1 | TRBV9 | TRBD2 | TGTGCCAGCAGCGTAGTCCCAGCGGGGAATGAGCAGTTCTTC | CASSVVPAGNEQFF
- | TRBJ1-6 | TRBV7-6 | - | TGTGCCAGCAGCCCCACTTGGAGCAATTCACCCCTCCACTTT | CASSPTWSNSPLHF
- | TRBJ1-2 | TRBV6-2/TRBV6-3 | TRBD1 | TGTGCCAGCAGCCGGGACAGGGGGAGATATGGCTACACCTTC | CASSRDRGRYGYTF
once | TRBJ2-1 | TRBV7-2 | TRBD2 | TGTGCCAGCAGCTCATTAGCGGGGGGGCCCAATGAGCAGTTCTTC | CASSSLAGGPNEQFF